These 27 T cell receptor beta chains were sequenced from one sample in a study of cytomegalovirus exposure and HLA in healthy donors. The PCR had 60 Vbeta and 13 Jbeta primers. The repertoire was sequenced with immunoSEQ multiplex PCR; TCRdb's copy has only in-frame clones and lacks some. Here the sample spans about 190,000 clones, 9.5% to 15% being singletons. Sequencing was performed on PBMCs. The origin of the receptors is a man over 45 in good health and CMV-seropositive.

V gene TRBV5-1 combines with J gene TRBJ2-4; a weak D match, TRBD2 (6 bases). V lost 0 bases and J lost 8, with 15 bases in between. The CDR3 is 15 residues long. Germline V gene data show CDR1 as SGHRS and CDR2 as YFSETQ. CDR3 sequence reads: CASSLGLTTGDIQYF. The CDR3 DNA sequence: TGCGCCAGCAGCTTGGGATTAACTACGGGGGACATTCAGTACTTC.

The rearrangement joins TRBV4-2 to TRBJ1-2; D is undetermined. V shed 0 bases and J shed 4 bases, with 6 bases lying between them. The germline gives CDR1 LGHNA, CDR2 YNFKEQ. The CDR3 length is 13 residues. The CDR3 DNA sequence: TGTGCCAGCAGCCAAGAACAGACCTATGGCTACACCTTC. Its translation is CASSQEQTYGYTF.

This clone was seen more than once but under ten times. This chain joins TRBV30 and TRBJ2-7, with D tentatively TRBD1 (6 bases). Trimming removed 1 base at V and 5 bases at J, with 18 bases between. Germline loops: CDR1 GTSNPN, CDR2 SVGIG (reference sequence). CDR3 size: 15 residues. CDR3 protein: CAWSGFGQGFDEQYF. CDR3 DNA: TGTGCCTGGAGTGGCTTTGGGCAGGGGTTTGACGAGCAGTACTTC.

The J gene is TRBJ2-1, the V gene TRBV5-1; 9 bases fit TRBD2. CDR1 SGHRS and CDR2 YFSETQ come from the germline V gene. The CDR3 sequence is 19 residues long. Losses at the gene ends were 0 bases for V and 0 bases for J; bases not matched to a gene: 10. The CDR3 region has the DNA TGCGCCAGCAGCTTGGCGCGGGGGGGACTCTTGAGCTCCTACAATGAGCAGTTCTTC. This translates into CASSLARGGLLSSYNEQFF. Full variable domain (rest looked up from reference TRBV5-1 and TRBJ2-1): KAGVTQTPRYLIKTRGQQVTLSCSPISGHRSVSWYQQTPGQGLQFLFEYFSETQRNKGNFPGRFSGRQFSNSRSEMNVSTLELGDSALYLCASSLARGGLLSSYNEQFFGPGTRLTVL.

The chain is built from TRBV21-1 and TRBJ2-1; TRBD1 is taken as the D call from the table, unchecked against the DNA. TRBV21-1 is a pseudogene locus. CDR3 length: 15 amino acids. In DNA, the CDR3 is TGTGCCACCCCAGGGGGCGGGGCCTCCTACAATGAGCAGTTCTTC. Translating it yields CATPGGGASYNEQFF.

The table lists this clone with a few counts. The chain is built from TRBV27 and TRBJ1-2; D not resolved. V was pared by 7 bases and J by 8 bases, with 17 bases between. The V gene's germline CDR1 is MNHEY and CDR2 SMNVEV (reference sequence). The CDR3 runs 13 residues. CDR3 nucleotides: TGTGCCAGCACCGGGCACGGACTTCGGGGCTACACCTTC. Protein sequence: CASTGHGLRGYTF.

V usage is TRBV19 and J usage is TRBJ1-5; unclear D gene. The germline V gene has CDR1 LNHDA and CDR2 SQIVND (reference sequence). This CDR3 is built from 14 residues. V dropped 6 bases and J dropped 1 base, with 10 bases sitting between them. The CDR3 sequence: CASRRGSSNQPQHF. Here the CDR3 DNA reads TGTGCCAGTAGGAGAGGGTCGAGCAATCAGCCCCAGCATTTT.

This chain links TRBV28 with TRBJ1-6; D is unclear. CDR3 size: 12 residues. Trimming removed 6 bases from V and 16 bases from J, with 16 bases in between. Looked up from germline, CDR1 is MDHEN and CDR2 is SYDVKM. The CDR3 DNA reads TGTGCCAGCAGCCCTACCTGGGAGAAACTCCACTTT. Amino acids: CASSPTWEKLHF.

V usage is TRBV14 and J usage is TRBJ1-6; D not certain. V lost 5 bases, J lost 8 bases, and 22 bases lay in between. Germline-derived CDR1 and CDR2 are SGHDN and FVKESK. The CDR3 loop spans 17 amino acids. The CDR3 DNA follows: TGTGCCAGCAGCGACGCGGCAGATTGGCTGACCGATTCACCCCTCCACTTT. This codes for CASSDAADWLTDSPLHF.

The genes are TRBV7-8 and TRBJ1-3; the D gene is possibly TRBD1 (5 bases). This CDR3 spans 16 amino acids. With 2 bases removed from V and 4 bases from J, the gap between germline ends came to 15 bases. Germline CDR1 is SGHVS and CDR2 is FQNEAQ. The CDR3 is CASSLKGRVSGNTIYF. The CDR3 coding sequence is TGTGCCAGCAGCTTAAAAGGCAGGGTCTCCGGAAACACCATATATTTT. Using reference TRBV7-8 and TRBJ1-3 for the parts outside the CDR3, the full variable domain is GAGVSQSPRYKVAKRGQDVALRCDPISGHVSLFWYQQALGQGPEFLTYFQNEAQLDKSGLPSDRFFAERPEGSVSTLKIQRTQQEDSAVYLCASSLKGRVSGNTIYFGEGSWLTVV.

CDR3 nucleotide sequence: TGTGCCAGCTCACCTTCCAGGGGATTCACCGGGGAGCTGTTTTTT. Residues: CASSPSRGFTGELFF. The chain couples TRBV18 to TRBJ2-2; D is possibly TRBD1 (6 bases). The CDR3 loop spans 15 amino acids. The V end was cut by 3 bases, the J end by 4 bases, with 12 bases between. Germline loops: CDR1 KGHSH, CDR2 LQKENI.

This clone was observed a few times. The chain carries TRBV30 and TRBJ1-2, with 8 bases lining up with TRBD1. Trimming removed 3 bases from V and 4 bases from J; junction bases left unmatched: 7. Germline lookup yields CDR1 GTSNPN and CDR2 SVGIG (reference sequence). CDR3 length equals 14 residues. The CDR3 is CAWSQDRALYGYTF. The CDR3 DNA sequence: TGTGCCTGGAGCCAGGACAGGGCGCTCTATGGCTACACCTTC.

This clone was seen only a few times. The rearrangement links TRBV7-6 to TRBJ1-2; perhaps TRBD1 as D (6 bases). The length of the CDR3 is 15 residues. Germline V gives CDR1 SGHVS, CDR2 FNYEAQ. Deletions cut 1 base from V and 7 bases from J, with 16 bases between. The CDR3 spells CASSLGTGNRGGYTF. CDR3 in DNA: TGTGCCAGCAGCTTAGGTACAGGGAATAGGGGTGGCTACACCTTC.

The V call is TRBV7-2, the J call TRBJ1-2; D uncertain. The CDR3 is 12 amino acids. Trimming cost V 8 bases and J 10 bases, with 17 bases left between them. Germline CDR1 SGHTA, CDR2 FQGNSA. The CDR3 DNA sequence: TGTGCCAGCTCTACTAATGGCCCCGACTACACCTTC. It encodes CASSTNGPDYTF.

The V call is TRBV29-1, the J call TRBJ1-2; a possible D gene is TRBD1 (6 bases). V lost 6 bases and J 6 bases, leaving 14 bases between the germline ends. The CDR3 extends over 12 amino acids. Germline loops: CDR1 SQVTM, CDR2 ANQGSEA. CDR3 DNA sequence: TGCAGCGTAGGGGAAAGGGGGAATGGCTACACCTTC. This gives the protein CSVGERGNGYTF.

The rearrangement joins TRBV28 to TRBJ1-2; possible D gene TRBD1, 5 bases. Between the trimmed V and J ends, which lost 10 bases and 7 bases, there was a span of 16 bases. CDR1 is MDHEN, CDR2 SYDVKM, per germline. The CDR3 covers 12 residues. The CDR3 region is CATPKGRGGYTF. CDR3 nucleotide sequence: TGTGCCACTCCGAAGGGGAGGGGTGGCTACACCTTC.

This clone was seen more than once but under ten times. J is TRBJ1-6 and V is TRBV6-5; TRBD1 matches 10 bases. V trimming: 4 bases; J trimming: 8 bases; junction bases outside the gene matches: 8. The CDR3 totals 16 residues. From germline, CDR1 is MNHEY and CDR2 SVGAGI. In DNA form, the CDR3 reads TGTGCCAGCAGTTGGACTTCCGGGACAGGGGATTCACCCCTCCACTTT. Translated, it gives CASSWTSGTGDSPLHF.

The gene calls are TRBV5-6 and TRBJ2-7; D is ambiguous. The CDR3 is 15 residues long. V was pared by 2 bases and J by 3 bases, with 15 bases between. The germline gives CDR1 SGHDT, CDR2 YYEEEE. CDR3 DNA: TGTGCCAGCAGCTTACGCCACAGATTTAACTACGAGCAGTACTTC. It codes for CASSLRHRFNYEQYF.

The chain links TRBV2 to TRBJ2-2; TRBD2 matches 11 bases. Trimming took 7 bases from V and 5 from J; bases not matched to a gene: 9. This CDR3 is built from 16 residues. Per germline, CDR1 SNHLY and CDR2 FYNNEI. The CDR3 DNA is TGTGCCAGCACAGGGGGACTAGCGGTTGGAACCGGGGAGCTGTTTTTT. Protein sequence: CASTGGLAVGTGELFF.

The J gene is TRBJ1-4, the V gene TRBV7-8; the D gene is possibly TRBD1 (5 bases). This CDR3 contains 15 residues. The germline V gene has CDR1 SGHVS and CDR2 FQNEAQ. V dropped 8 bases and J dropped 4 bases, with 17 bases sitting between them. The CDR3 nucleotides are TGTGCCAGCCGCTACGGCGGGGGACTTAATGAAAAACTGTTTTTT. Translating gives CASRYGGGLNEKLFF.

This clone has more than one count but fewer than ten. The chain links TRBV7-2 to TRBJ1-6; 9 bases line up with TRBD1. Germline loops: CDR1 SGHTA, CDR2 FQGNSA. The CDR3 loop spans 16 amino acids. J gave up 9 bases and V 4 bases, and 10 bases lay outside the gene matches. The CDR3 spells CASSSTSGTGSSPLHF. The DNA of the CDR3 is TGTGCCAGCAGCTCAACCTCCGGGACAGGGAGTTCACCCCTCCACTTT.

The rearrangement uses TRBV30 and TRBJ1-5; D not certain. The CDR3 has 15 residues. Trimming cost V 0 bases and J 3 bases, with 12 bases left between them. Germline-derived CDR1 and CDR2 are GTSNPN and SVGIG (reference sequence). CDR3 DNA: TGTGCCTGGAGTGTCGGGAACAGTAACAATCAGCCCCAGCATTTT. Its protein product is CAWSVGNSNNQPQHF.

This clone was counted only a few times. V and J are TRBV4-2 and TRBJ1-4; possible D gene TRBD1, 5 bases. Trimming shortened V by 6 bases and J by 3 bases, and 11 bases separated the two germline ends. Germline assignment: CDR1 LGHNA and CDR2 YNFKEQ. The CDR3 extends over 14 amino acids. CDR3 DNA: TGTGCCAGCAGTTTACAGGATCCTAATGAAAAACTGTTTTTT. Translation gives CASSLQDPNEKLFF.

This clone has just a few counts. The V and J genes are TRBV19 and TRBJ1-1; 8 bases match TRBD1. Germline CDR1 is LNHDA and CDR2 is SQIVND (reference sequence). The CDR3 consists of 14 residues. V was pared by 4 bases and J by 4 bases, with 5 bases of the junction left unmatched. CDR3 nucleotide sequence: TGTGCCAGTAGTACCTACAGGGGGGGCACTGAAGCTTTCTTT. It encodes CASSTYRGGTEAFF. Looking up the rest from reference TRBV19 and TRBJ1-1 gives the full variable domain: DGGITQSPKYLFRKEGQNVTLSCEQNLNHDAMYWYRQDPGQGLRLIYYSQIVNDFQKGDIAEGYSVSREKKESFPLTVTSAQKNPTAFYLCASSTYRGGTEAFFGQGTRLTVV.

The V and J genes are TRBV7-3 and TRBJ2-5, with 10 positions matching TRBD2. The CDR3 runs 15 residues. J gave up 4 bases and V 8 bases, and 10 bases lay outside the gene matches. Germline V gene sequence: CDR1 SGHTA, CDR2 FQGTGA. CDR3 in DNA: TGTGCCAGCGCCGGAGCGGGGGGGCCTGGAGAGACCCAGTACTTC. Protein product: CASAGAGGPGETQYF.

As for this clone: Other DNA sequences in the same sample also yield this CDR3. This chain links TRBV6-5 with TRBJ2-2, with D tentatively TRBD2 (6 bases). The germline V gene encodes CDR1 MNHEY and CDR2 SVGAGI. The CDR3 is made up of 15 amino acids. The ends were cut back, 6 bases at V and 2 bases at J, with 13 bases in the middle. The CDR3, as DNA: TGTGCCAGCAGACTAACCGGGACTAACACCGGGGAGCTGTTTTTT. Translating gives CASRLTGTNTGELFF.

This clone has just a few counts. This sequence joins TRBV6-5 and TRBJ2-7; 10 bases align to TRBD1. The germline gives CDR1 MNHEY, CDR2 SVGAGI. J was trimmed by 3 bases and V by 6 bases; bases with no gene match: 8. The CDR3 loop spans 15 amino acids. CDR3 coding DNA: TGTGCCAGCAGGCCCGGGACAGGGGAACTCTACGAGCAGTACGTC. It translates to CASRPGTGELYEQYV.